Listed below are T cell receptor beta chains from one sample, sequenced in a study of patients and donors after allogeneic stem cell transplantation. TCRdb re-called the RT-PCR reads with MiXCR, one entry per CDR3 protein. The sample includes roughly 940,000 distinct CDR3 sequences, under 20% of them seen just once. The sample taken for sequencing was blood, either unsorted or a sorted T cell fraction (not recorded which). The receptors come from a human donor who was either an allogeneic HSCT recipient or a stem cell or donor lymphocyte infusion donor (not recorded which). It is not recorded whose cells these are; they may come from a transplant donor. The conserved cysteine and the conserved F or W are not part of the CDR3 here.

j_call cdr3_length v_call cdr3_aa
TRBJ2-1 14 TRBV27 ASSPTSASSYNEQF
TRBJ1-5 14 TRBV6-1 ASSEDGYRLNQPQH
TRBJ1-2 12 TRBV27 ASSLGGGTHGYT
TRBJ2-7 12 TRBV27 ASSLSTGFHEQY
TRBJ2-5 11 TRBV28 ASSFGVQETQY
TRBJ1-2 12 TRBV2 ASSEQTRSYGYT
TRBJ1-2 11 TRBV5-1 ASSPPWGGGYT
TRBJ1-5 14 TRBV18 ASSPIFDRVGQPQH
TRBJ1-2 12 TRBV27 ASAPGQGSYGYT
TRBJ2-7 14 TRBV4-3 ASSQDQGSNRYEQY
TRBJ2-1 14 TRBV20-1 SAWGNGTLSYNEQF
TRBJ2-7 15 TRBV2 ASSDRVAPVVIYEQY
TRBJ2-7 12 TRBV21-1 ASSKVRYHYEQY